These 8 T cell receptor beta chains share one sample of origin, sequenced in a study of T cells after yellow fever vaccination. TCRdb reprocessed the 5' RACE reads with MiXCR, giving one entry per CDR3 protein. This sample yields some 560,000 distinct CDR3 sequences, of which roughly 19% are seen a single time; 14% belongs to the top ten. This material consisted of PBMCs, taken 15 days after the yellow fever booster vaccination. These receptors originate from a man younger than 40 who received the YFV17D yellow fever vaccine.

This clonotype was found once. The rearrangement links TRBV20-1 to TRBJ2-1; 8 positions agree with TRBD2. CDR3 length equals 17 residues. CDR1 is DFQATT, CDR2 SNEGSKA, per germline (reference sequence). V was pared by 0 bases and J by 1 base, with 8 bases of the junction left unmatched. CDR3 region: CSARDTFGTSSYNEQFF. In DNA form, the CDR3 reads TGCAGTGCTAGAGATACCTTCGGGACTAGTTCCTACAATGAGCAGTTCTTC.

A few counts support this clonotype. The chain couples TRBV20-1 to TRBJ1-4; 8 bases are shared with TRBD1. V was clipped by 2 bases and J by 8 bases; unmatched bases: 10. The germline CDR1 and CDR2 sequences are DFQATT and SNEGSKA (reference sequence). The CDR3 contains 15 residues. CDR3 in amino acids: CSARRNQGAKEKLFF. The CDR3 nucleotides are TGCAGTGCTAGACGGAACCAGGGGGCAAAGGAAAAACTGTTTTTT.

The V and J genes are TRBV14 and TRBJ2-7; 10 bases agree with TRBD2. Germline V gene sequence: CDR1 SGHDN, CDR2 FVKESK. The trim removed 3 bases at V and 1 base at J, leaving 6 bases unmatched. The CDR3 has 16 amino acids. Here the CDR3 reads CASSHLGLARSYEQYF. CDR3 bases: TGTGCCAGCAGCCATTTGGGACTAGCGAGATCCTACGAGCAGTACTTC.

The V call is TRBV20-1, the J call TRBJ2-1, with 10 positions matching TRBD2. The germline gives CDR1 DFQATT, CDR2 SNEGSKA (reference sequence). Germline trimming cut 0 bases from V and 4 bases from J; bases unmatched to any gene: 15. This CDR3 region has 19 residues. CDR3 bases: TGCAGTGCTAGAGATTTAGCCCCAGGGACTAGCGTGGTATACAATGAGCAGTTCTTC. It yields the protein CSARDLAPGTSVVYNEQFF.

This clonotype turned up a few times. V usage is TRBV5-1 and J usage is TRBJ2-1; D gene uncertain. The CDR3 sequence is 13 residues long. Trimming cost V 3 bases and J 3 bases, with 7 bases left between them. From germline, CDR1 is SGHRS and CDR2 YFSETQ. The CDR3 spells CASSSQFYNEQFF. The CDR3, as DNA: TGCGCCAGCAGCTCCCAATTCTACAATGAGCAGTTCTTC.

The sample holds a few counts of this clonotype. The chain combines TRBV7-2 with TRBJ1-3; D is unresolved. The CDR3 loop spans 15 amino acids. Looked up from germline, CDR1 is SGHTA and CDR2 is FQGNSA. Trimming pared 6 bases from V and 0 bases from J, leaving 12 bases between. The CDR3, as DNA: TGTGCCAGCAGTACCGGGCCCTTCTCTGGAAACACCATATATTTT. Its translation: CASSTGPFSGNTIYF.

The chain has TRBV6-1 and TRBJ2-4; D unresolved. Germline V CDR1 and CDR2: MNHNS, SASEGT. This CDR3 is built from 14 residues. Trimming took off 11 bases at V and 0 bases at J, with 14 bases between the two ends. Written as DNA, the CDR3 is TGTGCCGCGGCGTCGGAGCTAGCCAAAAACATTCAGTACTTC. Translation gives CAAASELAKNIQYF.

The chain is built from TRBV20-1 and TRBJ2-1; perhaps TRBD2 as D (6 bases). Germline CDR1 and CDR2: DFQATT and SNEGSKA (reference sequence). V lost 6 bases and J lost 4, with 22 bases in between. This CDR3 has 16 amino acids. CDR3 nucleotide sequence: TGCAGTGCGGCTCCTCGAGGGGCTAGCGTATACAATGAGCAGTTCTTC. Amino acids: CSAAPRGASVYNEQFF.